This T cell receptor beta chain was recovered during a study of blood T cell repertoires in COVID-19. Across the study: Samples representing acute and convalescent COVID-19 were sourced from the United States, Italy and Spain. Sources were T cells, B-cell-depleted T cells, or PBMCs; the material itself was cDNA or gDNA.

Under the authors' procedure: Amplification from reference gene primers served as the basis for estimated nucleated cell counts. TCRdb's table, derived via immunoSEQ multiplex PCR, lists solely in-frame clones and lacks some. The V and J calls and clone size come from that table; D and trimming were worked out from the DNA. The top ten clones hold roughly a sixth of a sample with roughly 87,000 clones, approximately 84% of them seen once. CDR1 MDHEN and CDR2 SYDVKM come from the germline V gene. The V end lost 4 bases, the J end lost 4 bases, and 8 bases lay between the germline ends. The CDR3 has 13 amino acids.

This sequence originates from a woman in her fifties or sixties with acute or convalescent COVID-19. The specimen sequenced was peripheral blood. The V and J genes are TRBV28 and TRBJ1-5; D ambiguous. The CDR3 nucleotides read TGTGCCAGCAGTTCCGGGTGGAATCAGCCCCAGCATTTT. Amino acid sequence: CASSSGWNQPQHF.